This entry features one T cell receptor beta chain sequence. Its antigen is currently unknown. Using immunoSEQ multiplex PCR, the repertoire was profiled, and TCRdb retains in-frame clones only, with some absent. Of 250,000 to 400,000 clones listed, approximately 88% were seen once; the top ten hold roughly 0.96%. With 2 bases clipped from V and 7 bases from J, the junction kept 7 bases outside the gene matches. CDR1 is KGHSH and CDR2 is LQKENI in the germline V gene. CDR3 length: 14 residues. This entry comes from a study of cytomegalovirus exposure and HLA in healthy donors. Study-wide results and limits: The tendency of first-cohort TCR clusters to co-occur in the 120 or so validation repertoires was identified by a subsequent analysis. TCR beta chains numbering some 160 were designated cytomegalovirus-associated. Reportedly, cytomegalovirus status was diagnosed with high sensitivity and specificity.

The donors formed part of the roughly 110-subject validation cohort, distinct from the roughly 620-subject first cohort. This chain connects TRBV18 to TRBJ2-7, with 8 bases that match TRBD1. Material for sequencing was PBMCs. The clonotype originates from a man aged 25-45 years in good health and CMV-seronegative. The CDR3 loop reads CASSPRTGLDEQYF. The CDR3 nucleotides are TGTGCCAGCTCACCAAGGACAGGGTTGGATGAGCAGTACTTC.